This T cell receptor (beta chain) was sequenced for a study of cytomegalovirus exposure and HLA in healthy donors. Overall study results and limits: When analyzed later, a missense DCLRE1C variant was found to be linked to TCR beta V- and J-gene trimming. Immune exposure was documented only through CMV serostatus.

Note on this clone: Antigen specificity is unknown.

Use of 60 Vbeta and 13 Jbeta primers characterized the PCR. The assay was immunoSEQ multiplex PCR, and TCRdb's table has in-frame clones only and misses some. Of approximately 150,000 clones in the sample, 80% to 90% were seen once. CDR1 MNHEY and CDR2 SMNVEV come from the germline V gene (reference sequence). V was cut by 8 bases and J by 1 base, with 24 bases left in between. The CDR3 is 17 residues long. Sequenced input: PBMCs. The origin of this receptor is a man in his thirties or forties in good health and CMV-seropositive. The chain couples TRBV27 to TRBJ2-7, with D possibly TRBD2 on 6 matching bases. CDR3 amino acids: CASPGRRDQMGSYEQYF. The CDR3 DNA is TGTGCCAGCCCGGGTAGGAGGGATCAAATGGGATCCTACGAGCAGTACTTC.